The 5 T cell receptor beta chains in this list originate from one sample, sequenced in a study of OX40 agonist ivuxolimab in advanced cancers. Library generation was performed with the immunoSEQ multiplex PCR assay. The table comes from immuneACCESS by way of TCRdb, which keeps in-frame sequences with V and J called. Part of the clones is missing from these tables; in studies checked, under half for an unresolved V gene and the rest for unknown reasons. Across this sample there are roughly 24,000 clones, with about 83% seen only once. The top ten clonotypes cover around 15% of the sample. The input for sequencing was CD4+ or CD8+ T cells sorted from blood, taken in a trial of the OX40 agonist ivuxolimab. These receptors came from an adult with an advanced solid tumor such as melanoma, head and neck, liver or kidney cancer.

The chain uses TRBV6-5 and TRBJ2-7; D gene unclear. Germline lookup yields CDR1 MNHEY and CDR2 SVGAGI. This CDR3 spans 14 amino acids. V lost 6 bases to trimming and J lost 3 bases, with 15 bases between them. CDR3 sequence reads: CASSPSRTLYEQYF. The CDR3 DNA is TGTGCCAGCAGCCCCTCCCGGACCCTCTACGAGCAGTACTTC.

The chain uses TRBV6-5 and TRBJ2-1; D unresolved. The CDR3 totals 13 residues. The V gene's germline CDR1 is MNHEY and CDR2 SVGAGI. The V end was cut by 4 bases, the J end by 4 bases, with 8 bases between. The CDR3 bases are TGTGCCAGCAGTTCCCCCGGGTACAATGAGCAGTTCTTC. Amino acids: CASSSPGYNEQFF.

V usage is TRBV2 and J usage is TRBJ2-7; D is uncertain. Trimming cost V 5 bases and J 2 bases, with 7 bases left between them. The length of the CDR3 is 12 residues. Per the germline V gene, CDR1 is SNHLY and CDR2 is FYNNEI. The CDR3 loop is CASSPRAYEQYF. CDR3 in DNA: TGTGCCAGCAGTCCCCGGGCCTACGAGCAGTACTTC. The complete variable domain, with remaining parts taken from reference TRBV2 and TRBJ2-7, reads EPEVTQTPSHQVTQMGQEVILRCVPISNHLYFYWYRQILGQKVEFLVSFYNNEISEKSEIFDDQFSVERPDGSNFTLKIRSTKLEDSAMYFCASSPRAYEQYFGPGTRLTVT.

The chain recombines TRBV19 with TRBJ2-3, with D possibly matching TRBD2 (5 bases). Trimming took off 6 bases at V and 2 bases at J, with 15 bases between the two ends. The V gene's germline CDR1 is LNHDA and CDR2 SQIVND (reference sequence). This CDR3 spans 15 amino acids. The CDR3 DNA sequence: TGTGCCAGTAGCGACTATAGTGGCCCCACAGATACGCAGTATTTT. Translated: CASSDYSGPTDTQYF.

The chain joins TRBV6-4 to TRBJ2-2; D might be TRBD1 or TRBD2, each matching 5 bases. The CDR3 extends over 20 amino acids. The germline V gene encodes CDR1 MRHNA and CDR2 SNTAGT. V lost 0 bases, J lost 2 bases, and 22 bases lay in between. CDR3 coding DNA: TGTGCCAGCAGTGACTCGATTATACGGGACCCTTGGTTAAACACCGGGGAGCTGTTTTTT. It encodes CASSDSIIRDPWLNTGELFF.